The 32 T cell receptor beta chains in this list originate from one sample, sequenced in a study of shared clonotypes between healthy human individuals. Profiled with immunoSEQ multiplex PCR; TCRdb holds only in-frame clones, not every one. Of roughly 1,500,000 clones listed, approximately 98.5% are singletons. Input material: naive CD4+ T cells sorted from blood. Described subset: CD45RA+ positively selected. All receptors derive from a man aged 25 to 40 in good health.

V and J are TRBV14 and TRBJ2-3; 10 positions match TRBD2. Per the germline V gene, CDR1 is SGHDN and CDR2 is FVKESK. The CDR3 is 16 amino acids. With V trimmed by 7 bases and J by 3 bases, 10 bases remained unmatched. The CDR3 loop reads CASITVSGRRTDTQYF. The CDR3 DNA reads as TGTGCCAGCATCACTGTTAGCGGGAGGAGGACAGATACGCAGTATTTT.

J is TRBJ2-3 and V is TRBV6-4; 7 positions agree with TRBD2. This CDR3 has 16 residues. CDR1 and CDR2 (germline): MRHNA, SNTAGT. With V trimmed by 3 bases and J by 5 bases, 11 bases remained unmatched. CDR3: CASSERPSGRGDTQYF. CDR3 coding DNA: TGTGCCAGCAGTGAACGCCCTAGCGGCCGGGGAGATACGCAGTATTTT.

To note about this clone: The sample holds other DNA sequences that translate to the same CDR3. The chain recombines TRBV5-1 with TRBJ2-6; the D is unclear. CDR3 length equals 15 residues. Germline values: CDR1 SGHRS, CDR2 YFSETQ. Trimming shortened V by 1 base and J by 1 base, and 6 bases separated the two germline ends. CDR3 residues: CASSLSGSGANVLTF. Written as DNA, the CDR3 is TGCGCCAGCAGCTTGTCAGGATCTGGGGCCAACGTCCTGACTTTC.

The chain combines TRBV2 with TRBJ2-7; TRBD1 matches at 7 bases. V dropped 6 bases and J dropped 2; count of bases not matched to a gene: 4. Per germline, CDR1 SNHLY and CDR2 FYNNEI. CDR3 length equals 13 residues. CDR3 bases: TGTGCCAGCAGGATAGACAGGGCCTACGAGCAGTACTTC. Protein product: CASRIDRAYEQYF.

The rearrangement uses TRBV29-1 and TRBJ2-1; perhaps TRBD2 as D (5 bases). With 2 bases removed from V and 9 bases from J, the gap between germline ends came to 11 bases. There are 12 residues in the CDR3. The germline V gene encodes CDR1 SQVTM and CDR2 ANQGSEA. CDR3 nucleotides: TGCAGCGTTGAAATTACTAGGAGTGAGCAGTTCTTC. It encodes CSVEITRSEQFF.

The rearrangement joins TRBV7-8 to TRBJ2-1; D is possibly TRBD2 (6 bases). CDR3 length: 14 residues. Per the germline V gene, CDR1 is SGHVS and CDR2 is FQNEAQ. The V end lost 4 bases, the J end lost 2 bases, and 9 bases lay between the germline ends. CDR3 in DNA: TGTGCCAGCAGCTACCGGGAGACCTACAATGAGCAGTTCTTC. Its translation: CASSYRETYNEQFF.

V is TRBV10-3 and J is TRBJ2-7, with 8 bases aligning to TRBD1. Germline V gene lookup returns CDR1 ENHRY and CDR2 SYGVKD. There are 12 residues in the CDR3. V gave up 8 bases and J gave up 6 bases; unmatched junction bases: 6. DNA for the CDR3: TGTGCCATCGGAAGGACAGGGCCCGAGCAGTACTTC. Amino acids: CAIGRTGPEQYF.

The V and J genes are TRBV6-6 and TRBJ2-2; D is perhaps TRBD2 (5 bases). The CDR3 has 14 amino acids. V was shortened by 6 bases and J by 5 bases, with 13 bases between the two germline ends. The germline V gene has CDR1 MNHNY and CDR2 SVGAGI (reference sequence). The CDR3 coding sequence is TGTGCCAGCAGAACCCGAGAGGGTACCGGGGAGCTGTTTTTT. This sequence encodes CASRTREGTGELFF.

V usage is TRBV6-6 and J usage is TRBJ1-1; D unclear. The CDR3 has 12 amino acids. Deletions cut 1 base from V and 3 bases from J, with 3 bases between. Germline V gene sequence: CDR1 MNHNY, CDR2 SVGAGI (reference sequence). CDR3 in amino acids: CASSYLYTEAFF. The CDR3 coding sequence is TGTGCCAGCAGTTACTTGTACACTGAAGCTTTCTTT.

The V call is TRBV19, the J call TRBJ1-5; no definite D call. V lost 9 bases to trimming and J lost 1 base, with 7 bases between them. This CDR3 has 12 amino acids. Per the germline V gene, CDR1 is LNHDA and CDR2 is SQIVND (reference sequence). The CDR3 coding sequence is TGTGCCAGCCAAATGAGCAATCAGCCCCAGCATTTT. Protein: CASQMSNQPQHF.

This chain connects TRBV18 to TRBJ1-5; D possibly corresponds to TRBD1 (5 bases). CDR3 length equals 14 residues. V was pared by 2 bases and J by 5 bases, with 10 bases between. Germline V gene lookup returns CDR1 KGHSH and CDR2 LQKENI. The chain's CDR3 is CASSPFSGDQPQHF. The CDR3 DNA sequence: TGTGCCAGCTCACCATTCTCGGGGGATCAGCCCCAGCATTTT.

CDR3 loop: CASSQGTGLPNTGELFF. The CDR3 bases are TGCGCCAGCAGCCAGGGGACAGGGCTTCCGAACACCGGGGAGCTGTTTTTT. This sequence joins TRBV4-3 and TRBJ2-2; TRBD1 matches 9 bases. The germline gives CDR1 LGHNA, CDR2 YSLEER. There are 17 residues in the CDR3. J was trimmed by 0 bases and V by 3 bases; bases with no gene match: 5.

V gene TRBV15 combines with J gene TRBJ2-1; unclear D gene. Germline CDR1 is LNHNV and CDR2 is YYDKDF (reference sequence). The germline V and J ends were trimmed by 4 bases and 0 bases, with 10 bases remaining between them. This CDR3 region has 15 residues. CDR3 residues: CATSNPESSYNEQFF. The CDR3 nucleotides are TGTGCCACCAGCAATCCGGAAAGCTCCTACAATGAGCAGTTCTTC. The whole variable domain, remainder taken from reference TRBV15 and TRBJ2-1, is DAMVIQNPRYQVTQFGKPVTLSCSQTLNHNVMYWYQQKSSQAPKLLFHYYDKDFNNEADTPDNFQSRRPNTSFCFLDIRSPGLGDTAMYLCATSNPESSYNEQFFGPGTRLTVL.

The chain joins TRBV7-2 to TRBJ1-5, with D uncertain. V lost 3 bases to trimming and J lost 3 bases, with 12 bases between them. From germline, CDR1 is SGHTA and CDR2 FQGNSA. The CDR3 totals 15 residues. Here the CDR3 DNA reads TGTGCCAGCAGCTTCGGCACAAGTCTCAATCAGCCCCAGCATTTT. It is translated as CASSFGTSLNQPQHF.

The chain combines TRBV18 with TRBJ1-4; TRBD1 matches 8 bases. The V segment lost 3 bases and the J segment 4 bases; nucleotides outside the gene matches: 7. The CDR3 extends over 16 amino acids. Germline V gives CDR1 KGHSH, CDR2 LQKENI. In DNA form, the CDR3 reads TGTGCCAGCTCACCTTGGACAGGGCTGGGTAATGAAAAACTGTTTTTT. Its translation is CASSPWTGLGNEKLFF.

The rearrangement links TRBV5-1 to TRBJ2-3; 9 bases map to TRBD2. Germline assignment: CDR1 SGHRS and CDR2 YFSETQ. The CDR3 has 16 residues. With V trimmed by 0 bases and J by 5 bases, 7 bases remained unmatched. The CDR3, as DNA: TGCGCCAGCAGCTTGGCCTTAGCGGGAGCGGGAGATACGCAGTATTTT. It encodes CASSLALAGAGDTQYF.

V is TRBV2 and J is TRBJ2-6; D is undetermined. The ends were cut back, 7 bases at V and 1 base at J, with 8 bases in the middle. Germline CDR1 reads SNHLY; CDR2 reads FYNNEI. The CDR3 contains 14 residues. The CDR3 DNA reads TGTGCCAGCACCCCAGAATCTGGGGCCAACGTCCTGACTTTC. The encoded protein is CASTPESGANVLTF.

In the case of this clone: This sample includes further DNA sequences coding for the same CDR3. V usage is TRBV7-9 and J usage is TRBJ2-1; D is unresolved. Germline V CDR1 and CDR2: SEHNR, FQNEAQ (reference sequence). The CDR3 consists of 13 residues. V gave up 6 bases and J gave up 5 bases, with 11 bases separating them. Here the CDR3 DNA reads TGTGCCAGCAGTTTGGCAGGAAACAATGAGCAGTTCTTC. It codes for CASSLAGNNEQFF.

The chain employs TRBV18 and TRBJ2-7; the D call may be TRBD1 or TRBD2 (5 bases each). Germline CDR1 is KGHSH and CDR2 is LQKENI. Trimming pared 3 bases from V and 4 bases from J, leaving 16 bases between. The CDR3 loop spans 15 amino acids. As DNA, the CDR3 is TGTGCCAGCTCACCCACCGGGACGTATCTGTACGAGCAGTACTTC. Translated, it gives CASSPTGTYLYEQYF.

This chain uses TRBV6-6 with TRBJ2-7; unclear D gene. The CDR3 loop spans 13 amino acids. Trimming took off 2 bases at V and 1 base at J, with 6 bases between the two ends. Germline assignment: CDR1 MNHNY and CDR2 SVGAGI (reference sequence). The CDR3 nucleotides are TGTGCCAGCAGTTACCCCCGGTCCTACGAGCAGTACTTC. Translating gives CASSYPRSYEQYF.

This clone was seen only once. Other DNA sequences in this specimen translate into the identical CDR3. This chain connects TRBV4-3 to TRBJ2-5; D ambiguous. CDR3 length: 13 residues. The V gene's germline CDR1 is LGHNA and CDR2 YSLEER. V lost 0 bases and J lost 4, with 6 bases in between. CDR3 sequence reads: CASSQDSRETQYF. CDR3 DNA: TGCGCCAGCAGCCAAGATAGTCGAGAGACCCAGTACTTC.

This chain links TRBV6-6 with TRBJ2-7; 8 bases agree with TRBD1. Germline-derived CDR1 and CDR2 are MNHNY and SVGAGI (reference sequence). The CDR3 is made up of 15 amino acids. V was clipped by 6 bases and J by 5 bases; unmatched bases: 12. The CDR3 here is CASRSRPRGLNEQYF. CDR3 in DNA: TGTGCCAGCAGAAGTCGTCCCAGGGGGCTGAACGAGCAGTACTTC.

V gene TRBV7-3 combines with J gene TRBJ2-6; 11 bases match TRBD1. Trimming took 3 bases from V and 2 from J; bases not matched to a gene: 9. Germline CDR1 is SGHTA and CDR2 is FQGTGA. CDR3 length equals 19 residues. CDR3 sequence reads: CASSFRTGGLFAGANVLTF. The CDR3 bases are TGTGCCAGCAGCTTTCGGACAGGGGGCTTATTCGCTGGGGCCAACGTCCTGACTTTC. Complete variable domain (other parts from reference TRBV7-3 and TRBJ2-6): GAGVSQTPSNKVTEKGKYVELRCDPISGHTALYWYRQSLGQGPEFLIYFQGTGAADDSGLPNDRFFAVRPEGSVSTLKIQRTERGDSAVYLCASSFRTGGLFAGANVLTFGAGSRLTVL.

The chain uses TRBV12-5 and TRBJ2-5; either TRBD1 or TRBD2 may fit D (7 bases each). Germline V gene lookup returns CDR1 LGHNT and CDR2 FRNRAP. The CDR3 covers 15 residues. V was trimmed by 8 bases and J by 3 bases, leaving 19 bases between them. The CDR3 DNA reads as TGTGCTAGTACCTCCTCGACAGGGAGGGAAGAGACCCAGTACTTC. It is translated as CASTSSTGREETQYF. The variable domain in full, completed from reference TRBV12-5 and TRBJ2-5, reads DARVTQTPRHKVTEMGQEVTMRCQPILGHNTVFWYRQTMMQGLELLAYFRNRAPLDDSGMPKDRFSAEMPDATLATLKIQPSEPRDSAVYFCASTSSTGREETQYFGPGTRLLVL.

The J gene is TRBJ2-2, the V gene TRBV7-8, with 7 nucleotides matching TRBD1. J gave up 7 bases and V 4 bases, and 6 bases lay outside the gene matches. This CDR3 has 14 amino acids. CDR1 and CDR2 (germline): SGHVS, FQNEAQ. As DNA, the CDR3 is TGTGCCAGCAGCTCGACAGGGTCCGTCGGGGAGCTGTTTTTT. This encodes CASSSTGSVGELFF.

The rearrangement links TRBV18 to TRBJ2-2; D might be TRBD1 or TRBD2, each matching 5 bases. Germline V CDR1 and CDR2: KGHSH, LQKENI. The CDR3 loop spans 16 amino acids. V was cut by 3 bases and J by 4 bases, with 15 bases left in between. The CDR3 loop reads CASSPTREGGTGELFF. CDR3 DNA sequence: TGTGCCAGCTCACCCACCAGGGAAGGAGGCACCGGGGAGCTGTTTTTT.

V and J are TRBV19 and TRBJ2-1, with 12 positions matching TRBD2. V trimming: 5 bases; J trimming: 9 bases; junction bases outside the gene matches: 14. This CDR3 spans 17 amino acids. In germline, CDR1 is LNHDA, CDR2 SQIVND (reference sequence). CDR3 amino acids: CASSPKGTLAGGVEQFF. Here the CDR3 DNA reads TGTGCCAGTAGTCCTAAGGGGACTCTAGCGGGAGGGGTTGAGCAGTTCTTC.

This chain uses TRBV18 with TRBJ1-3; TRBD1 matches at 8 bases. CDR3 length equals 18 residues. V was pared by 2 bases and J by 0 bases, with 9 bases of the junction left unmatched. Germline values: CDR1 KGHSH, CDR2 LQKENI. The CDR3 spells CASSPGGQASRSGNTIYF. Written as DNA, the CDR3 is TGTGCCAGCTCACCAGGGGGACAGGCGTCCCGCTCTGGAAACACCATATATTTT.

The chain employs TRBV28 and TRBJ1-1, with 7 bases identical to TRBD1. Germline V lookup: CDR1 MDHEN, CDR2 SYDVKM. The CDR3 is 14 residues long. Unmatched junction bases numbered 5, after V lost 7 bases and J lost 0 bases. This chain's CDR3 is CASNRGGLNTEAFF. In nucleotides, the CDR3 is TGTGCCAGCAACAGGGGCGGGTTGAACACTGAAGCTTTCTTT.

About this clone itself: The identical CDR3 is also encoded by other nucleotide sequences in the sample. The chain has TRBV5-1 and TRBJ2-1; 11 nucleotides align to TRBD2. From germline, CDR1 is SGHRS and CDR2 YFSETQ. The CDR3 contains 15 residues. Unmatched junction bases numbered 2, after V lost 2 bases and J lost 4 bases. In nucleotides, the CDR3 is TGCGCCAGCAGCTTAGGGACTAGCGGATACAATGAGCAGTTCTTC. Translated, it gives CASSLGTSGYNEQFF.

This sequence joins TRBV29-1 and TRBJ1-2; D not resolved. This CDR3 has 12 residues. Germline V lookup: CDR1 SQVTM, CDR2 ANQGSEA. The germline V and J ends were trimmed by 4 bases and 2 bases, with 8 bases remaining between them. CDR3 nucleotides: TGCAGCGTTGGTGGGATCAACTATGGCTACACCTTC. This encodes CSVGGINYGYTF.

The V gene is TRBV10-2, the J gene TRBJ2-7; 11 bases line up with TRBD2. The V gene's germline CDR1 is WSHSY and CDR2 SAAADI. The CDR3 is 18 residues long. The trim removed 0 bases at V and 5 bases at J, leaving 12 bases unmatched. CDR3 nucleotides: TGCGCCAGCAGTGAGTCAGTCCTACAAGTAGCGGGAGGGGACGAGCAGTACTTC. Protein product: CASSESVLQVAGGDEQYF.